This T cell receptor (beta chain) was sequenced for a study of shared clonotypes between healthy human individuals (dated by TCRdb to 2020 to 2022). At the level of the whole study: The cohort included three men and a couple of women between 18 and 49 years of age. Per donor, three plates each were used for CD4 naive and CD4 memory, two for CD8 naive, and one for CD8 memory. The study deeply sequenced blood TCR repertoires of several healthy adults to estimate repertoire size and the extent of clonotype sharing between individuals. Different laboratories and diverse techniques were used to prepare libraries and sequence TCR repertoires, to increase sequencing depth and limit assay-specific biases. Each donor's leukapheresis produced roughly between roughly 0.85 and 10 billion PBMCs.

About this clone: The antigen this receptor binds is unknown. There are no base qualities to consult, and no much larger clone falls within one base.

The donors were healthy, HIV-negative adults with no recently reported acute infections or vaccinations. All donors were Caucasian adults living in Nashville, Tennessee, USA. CD4+ T cells were enriched by magnetic negative selection, after which naive cells were positively selected on CD45RA and the negative fraction was taken as the memory subset. After blood collection by leukapheresis, PBMCs were isolated using Ficoll-Histopaque density gradient centrifugation and then cryopreserved in the vapor phase of liquid nitrogen. Analytical flow cytometry was used to check the purity and quantity of each magnetically sorted T cell population. Genomic DNA was isolated from each sorted fraction and quantified by UV absorbance on a Nanodrop 2000c. General study outcomes and caveats: Roughly 5% of naive CD4, 3% to 4% of naive CD8, approximately 2.2% of memory CD4, and about 0.4% of memory CD8 clonotypes were shared across a few donors. Only blood was sampled, and tissue TCR repertoires likely differ from those in blood. Pairwise subsampling indicated that sequencing depth was expected to affect the degree of clonotype sharing among donors. Incomplete sequencing was indicated by rarefaction of sorted-subset datasets, despite the large sequencing depth. Higher generation probabilities were observed for clonotypes shared by all four sorted-subset donors than for non-shared clonotypes. The genetic and exposure-history diversity represented was limited by the small number of donors. Larger estimated clonotype richness was generally found for naive subsets than for memory subsets.

Using the deep immunoSEQ assay, TCR CDR3 regions were amplified from genomic DNA by multiplex PCR. Genomic DNA extracted from each cell subset was distributed evenly over all wells of several immunoSEQ 96-well plates, and each plate served as one replicate. For sorted subsets, approximately 0.2 ug of genomic DNA, equivalent to some 30,000 T cell genomes, went into each replicate PCR. Purified libraries were quantified with a Qubit 3.0 fluorometer, sized on a Bioanalyzer 2100, and re-quantified with the KAPA Library Quantification kit. A separate single-read 150-cycle Illumina NextSeq 550 flow cell was used to sequence each immunoSEQ 96-well plate. Processing in the source paper ran as follows. Because only junctional sequences without quality scores were contained in the immunoSEQ output, filtering matching that applied to full-length reads could not be performed. Sequences were annotated with PyIR, a Python wrapper for IgBLAST v1.9, and V/J genes and CDR3 were assigned using IMGT germline references. Any read was removed if the V/J assignment was weak (E-value above 1e-6), the CDR3 was missing, or the read contained stop codons, out-of-frame junctions, or ambiguous translated residues. A V3J clonotype was defined by an identical inferred V gene, J gene, and CDR3 amino acid sequence. Percentage overlap between repertoires was calculated by dividing the number of shared unique clonotypes by the size of the smaller repertoire. Repertoire richness was assessed with RTK rarefaction, the Chao1 estimator, and Recon v2.1 estimates of unobserved clonotypes. Generation probabilities for all TCRbeta clonotypes obtained by the gDNA method from a handful of donors were computed using OLGA. Here the immuneACCESS table is served through TCRdb, limited to in-frame sequences with V and J called. Missing clones are a known gap in these copies; in checked studies unresolved V genes cover under half, and the rest lacks a known reason. V, J and clone size reflect that table, while D and trimming were determined from the DNA. The sample contains 2,500,000 or so clones, under 95% of them found a single time. The ten biggest clones cover 0.37% of the sample.

Material: naive CD4+ T cells from PBMCs. The cell subset or site label here, explained by the study, means: CD45RA+ positively selected. The source is a man between 18 and 29 years old in good health. Some clones in this sample may be carry-over from other donors' samples.

CDR3 loop: CASSIVRDSNSNQPQHF. The nucleotide sequence reads as follows: TGTGCCAGTAGTATAGTGAGGGACAGCAATAGCAATCAGCCCCAGCATTTT. The chain is assembled from TRBV19 and TRBJ1-5; 7 central nucleotides agree with TRBD1. The germline V gene (reference sequence) sets CDR1 to LNHDA and CDR2 to SQIVND. The CDR3 goes from the cysteine to the phenylalanine over 17 residues. The retained sequence is limited to the CDR3, 51 bases, with the frame set at the first base. Clipping removes 1 base from V and 0 bases from J, with 6 as the unmatched junction base count.